The rows below give T cell receptor beta chains drawn from one sample of a study of human T cells and chemical hapten exposure. TCRdb fed the RACE reads into MiXCR, producing one record per CDR3 protein. This sample has some 340,000 distinct CDR3 sequences, with approximately 6.9% found just once. The sequenced sample was whole blood, obtained in connection with sensitization to the hapten diphenylcyclopropenone (DPC). These TCRs come from a woman aged 18 to 35 with alopecia areata. Some clones in this sample may be carry-over from other donors' samples. Both conserved end residues are part of each CDR3. D genes are given only for firm matches. Part of the rows lack a size; the others show once, few, many or a class for expanded clones.

v_call	j_call	clone_size	d_call	cdr3_aa	cdr3_nt
TRBV12-3/TRBV12-4	TRBJ1-1	few	-	CASSLAPGLENTEAFF	TGTGCCAGCAGTTTAGCCCCGGGACTGGAGAACACTGAAGCTTTCTTT
TRBV27	TRBJ1-1	-	-	CASRPQGNTEAFF	TGTGCCAGCAGGCCACAGGGTAACACTGAAGCTTTCTTT
TRBV25-1	TRBJ1-1	-	-	CASSDSLPGSGTEAFF	TGTGCCAGCAGTGACTCCCTGCCAGGGTCGGGCACTGAAGCTTTCTTT
TRBV14	TRBJ2-7	many	TRBD2	CASSYPGLAREQYF	TGTGCCAGCAGCTATCCGGGACTAGCACGGGAGCAGTACTTC
TRBV7-6	TRBJ2-1	many	TRBD2	CASSPGTSGGEQFF	TGTGCCAGCAGCCCAGGGACTAGCGGAGGCGAGCAGTTCTTC
TRBV6-5	TRBJ2-2	few	TRBD1	CASSYPRTGTNTGELFF	TGTGCCAGCAGTTACCCACGGACAGGGACGAACACCGGGGAGCTGTTTTTT
TRBV6-6	TRBJ1-6	-	-	CASSAGRSSYNSPLHF	TGTGCCAGCAGTGCGGGGCGCAGCTCCTATAATTCACCCCTCCACTTT
TRBV12-3/TRBV12-4	TRBJ1-5	many	-	CASSLELRQPQHF	TGTGCCAGCAGTTTAGAATTGAGACAGCCCCAGCATTTT
TRBV18	TRBJ1-4	few	TRBD1	CASSPGTGSNEKLFF	TGTGCCAGCTCACCTGGGACAGGAAGTAATGAAAAACTGTTTTTT
TRBV5-1	TRBJ1-2	-	TRBD1	CASSPQPGQANYGYTF	TGCGCCAGCAGCCCACAACCGGGACAGGCGAACTATGGCTACACCTTC
TRBV7-9	TRBJ2-4	few	-	CASSLGGDIQYF	TGTGCCAGCAGCTTAGGAGGTGACATTCAGTACTTC
TRBV7-9	TRBJ1-6	few	-	CASSLTLGDSPLHF	TGTGCCAGCAGCTTAACTCTGGGGGATTCACCCCTCCACTTT
TRBV6-1	TRBJ1-4	few	-	CASSEVMEGGTNEKLFF	TGTGCCAGCAGTGAAGTGATGGAGGGGGGGACTAATGAAAAACTGTTTTTT
TRBV12-3/TRBV12-4	TRBJ1-4	few	-	CASSPLAGPEKLFF	TGTGCCAGCAGCCCCCTGGCAGGGCCTGAAAAACTGTTTTTT
TRBV27	TRBJ2-2	-	TRBD1	CASTTGGSGELFF	TGTGCCAGCACAACAGGGGGCTCAGGGGAGCTGTTTTTT
TRBV6-2/TRBV6-3	TRBJ2-7	many	-	CASSPEEYEQYF	TGTGCCAGCAGTCCCGAAGAATACGAGCAGTACTTC
TRBV9	TRBJ1-2	few	-	CARTAPNYGYTF	TGTGCCCGAACAGCTCCAAACTATGGCTACACCTTC
TRBV29-1	TRBJ1-6	many	TRBD1	CSVRTGALNSPLHF	TGCAGCGTCCGGACAGGGGCCTTAAATTCACCCCTCCACTTT
TRBV20-1	TRBJ1-5	-	-	CSARVAQGDQPQHF	TGCAGTGCTAGAGTCGCACAGGGTGATCAGCCCCAGCATTTT
TRBV6-5	TRBJ1-1	-	TRBD1	CASSYGQGRKAFF	TGTGCCAGCAGTTACGGACAGGGCCGAAAAGCTTTCTTT
TRBV9	TRBJ2-5	many	-	CASGDVQETQYF	TGTGCCAGCGGTGACGTACAAGAGACCCAGTACTTC
TRBV4-2	TRBJ2-1	many	-	CASSQEARAGAIYNEQFF	TGTGCCAGCAGCCAAGAGGCCCGGGCGGGGGCCATTTACAATGAGCAGTTCTTC
TRBV20-1	TRBJ2-1	few	-	CSASPSANEQFF	TGCAGTGCTAGCCCCTCGGCTAATGAGCAGTTCTTC
TRBV25-1	TRBJ1-1	-	TRBD1	CASSDLLTGENTEAFF	TGTGCCAGCAGTGACTTATTGACAGGGGAAAACACTGAAGCTTTCTTT
TRBV12-3/TRBV12-4	TRBJ2-7	many	-	CASRSSAESYEQYF	TGTGCCAGCAGGTCTAGCGCGGAATCCTACGAGCAGTACTTC
TRBV7-9	TRBJ1-2	-	-	CASSPAGWGRIDGYTF	TGTGCCAGCAGCCCGGCGGGCTGGGGGCGCATCGATGGCTACACCTTC
TRBV6-2/TRBV6-3	TRBJ1-1	-	TRBD1	CASSMGQEGFF	TGTGCCAGCAGTATGGGACAGGAGGGTTTCTTT
TRBV5-1	TRBJ2-3	-	-	CASTDRGLADTQYF	TGCGCCAGCACCGACCGGGGTCTCGCAGATACGCAGTATTTT
TRBV6-2/TRBV6-3	TRBJ2-7	many	-	CASTQAGRLEQYF	TGTGCCAGCACCCAAGCCGGCCGCCTCGAGCAGTACTTC
TRBV6-2/TRBV6-3	TRBJ1-1	-	-	CASSQGVMNTEAFF	TGTGCCAGCAGTCAGGGTGTCATGAACACTGAAGCTTTCTTT
TRBV6-5	TRBJ1-2	-	TRBD1	CASSYDRGRYGYTF	TGTGCCAGCAGTTATGACAGGGGGCGTTATGGCTACACCTTC
TRBV12-3/TRBV12-4	TRBJ1-5	-	-	CASSRADSNQPQHF	TGTGCCAGCAGCCGGGCAGATAGCAATCAGCCCCAGCATTTT
TRBV6-5	TRBJ2-3	many	TRBD2	CASSWAGTSAADTQYF	TGTGCCAGCAGTTGGGCGGGGACTAGTGCCGCAGATACGCAGTATTTT
TRBV5-1	TRBJ2-5	many	-	CASSLPGDETQYF	TGCGCCAGCAGCTTACCAGGGGATGAGACCCAGTACTTC
TRBV6-5	TRBJ2-1	few	TRBD2	CASSYDLAGSGEQFF	TGTGCCAGCAGTTACGACCTAGCGGGGAGTGGTGAGCAGTTCTTC
TRBV5-1	TRBJ1-1	few	-	CASSIDGGQDTEAFF	TGCGCCAGCAGCATTGATGGGGGTCAGGACACTGAAGCTTTCTTT
TRBV6-5	TRBJ2-7	many	TRBD2	CASSFSGGAAEQYF	TGTGCCAGCAGTTTTAGCGGGGGGGCGGCCGAGCAGTACTTC
TRBV20-1	TRBJ2-3	few	TRBD1	CSAPIQGSTDTQYF	TGCAGTGCTCCGATACAGGGGTCGACAGATACGCAGTATTTT
TRBV20-1	TRBJ2-7	many	TRBD1	CSAPTRTGPGEQYF	TGCAGTGCTCCGACCCGGACAGGGCCGGGGGAGCAGTACTTC
TRBV20-1	TRBJ1-2	few	-	CSARVPTGLNYGYTF	TGCAGTGCTAGAGTCCCGACGGGACTTAACTATGGCTACACCTTC
TRBV6-1	TRBJ2-7	few	-	CASRGPLTWDEQYF	TGTGCCAGCAGGGGACCCCTAACGTGGGACGAGCAGTACTTC
TRBV7-9	TRBJ1-4	-	-	CASSLNNWGEKLFF	TGTGCCAGCAGCTTGAATAACTGGGGTGAAAAACTGTTTTTT
TRBV29-1	TRBJ2-4	many	TRBD1	CSVTPTGAGNIQYF	TGCAGCGTTACTCCGACAGGGGCGGGAAACATTCAGTACTTC
TRBV27	TRBJ1-6	many	-	CASSLSPPSSYNSPLHF	TGTGCCAGCAGTTTAAGTCCCCCTAGCTCCTATAATTCACCCCTCCACTTT
TRBV27	TRBJ1-2	-	-	CASSLSWRGERRGYTF	TGTGCCAGCAGTTTATCTTGGAGGGGCGAGAGAAGAGGCTACACCTTC
TRBV5-4	TRBJ1-1	-	TRBD1	CASSLGDRGLSKAFF	TGTGCCAGCAGCTTGGGGGACAGGGGGCTAAGTAAAGCTTTCTTT
TRBV20-1	TRBJ1-2	-	TRBD1	CSAQTGAAYGYTF	TGCAGTGCGCAGACAGGGGCGGCCTATGGCTACACCTTC
TRBV7-2	TRBJ2-3	-	TRBD2	CASTPRGAADTQYF	TGTGCCAGCACCCCGCGGGGGGCCGCAGATACGCAGTATTTT
TRBV5-1	TRBJ2-2	few	-	CASSPAGDLAGELFF	TGCGCCAGCAGTCCTGCCGGGGACCTGGCCGGGGAGCTGTTTTTT
TRBV5-1	TRBJ2-1	few	-	CASSRGWGSSNEQFF	TGCGCCAGCAGTCGGGGATGGGGGTCGAGCAATGAGCAGTTCTTC
TRBV4-1	TRBJ1-3	-	-	CASSQDGAQSSGNTIYF	TGCGCCAGCAGCCAAGATGGGGCACAGAGCTCTGGAAACACCATATATTTT
TRBV28	TRBJ2-7	few	TRBD1	CASSTTGGWSYEQYF	TGTGCCAGCAGTACCACAGGGGGCTGGTCCTACGAGCAGTACTTC
TRBV12-3/TRBV12-4	TRBJ2-2	-	TRBD1	CASSGYRQGNTGELFF	TGTGCCAGCAGTGGGTACAGACAGGGGAACACCGGGGAGCTGTTTTTT
TRBV11-2	TRBJ2-2	few	TRBD2	CASSPLTSGGSNTGELFF	TGTGCCAGCAGCCCCCTGACTAGCGGGGGGTCGAACACCGGGGAGCTGTTTTTT
TRBV7-2	TRBJ2-1	-	-	CASSSQSPGEQFF	TGTGCCAGCAGCTCGCAAAGTCCGGGTGAGCAGTTCTTC